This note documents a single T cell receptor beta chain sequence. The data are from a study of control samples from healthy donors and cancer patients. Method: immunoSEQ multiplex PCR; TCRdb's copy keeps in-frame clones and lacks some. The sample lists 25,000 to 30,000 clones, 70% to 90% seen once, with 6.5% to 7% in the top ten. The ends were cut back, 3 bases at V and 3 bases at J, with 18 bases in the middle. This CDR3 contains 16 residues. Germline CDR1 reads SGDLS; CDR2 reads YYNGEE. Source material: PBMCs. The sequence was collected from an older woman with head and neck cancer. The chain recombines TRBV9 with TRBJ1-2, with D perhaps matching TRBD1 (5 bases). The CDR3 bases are TGTGCCAGCAGCGCGGAGGTGGGGCCCCGGGACTATGGCTACACCTTC. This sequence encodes CASSAEVGPRDYGYTF. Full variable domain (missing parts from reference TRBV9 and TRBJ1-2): DSGVTQTPKHLITATGQRVTLRCSPRSGDLSVYWYQQSLDQGLQFLIQYYNGEERAKGNILERFSAQQFPDLHSELNLSSLELGDSALYFCASSAEVGPRDYGYTFGSGTRLTVV.